This T cell receptor beta chain comes out of a study of Ad26.COV2.S vaccination and SARS-CoV-2 variants. In the study overall: Once, or twice with 56 days between doses, Ad26.COV2.S was given intramuscularly. Study-wide findings and caveats: Vaccinees displayed broader spike-specific TCR repertoires than placebo recipients.

About this clone: Its cognate antigen is unknown. Within the sample, other DNA sequences also encode this same CDR3.

TCRdb's copy holds only in-frame clones and misses some; the assay was immunoSEQ multiplex PCR. The data hold more than 300,000 clones, with around 81% observed a single time. This CDR3 has 16 residues. V lost 5 bases, J lost 8 bases, and 19 bases lay in between. Germline values: CDR1 LNHDA, CDR2 SQIVND (reference sequence). As to treatment: roughly 18 received Ad26.COV2.S at low or high dose, single or two shots; roughly 5 received placebo; per-sample allocation not given. On day 63 after the first injection, vaccine and placebo recipients gave samples. The specimen was peripheral blood, collected in a trial of Ad26.COV2.S vaccine versus placebo. The chain employs TRBV19 and TRBJ1-6, with D perhaps TRBD1 (6 bases). The origin of this receptor is a person between 18 and 65 years old who received the Ad26.COV2.S COVID-19 vaccine or a placebo. The CDR3 sequence is CASSPQGTIRDSPLHF. The CDR3 coding sequence is TGTGCCAGTAGTCCCCAGGGGACCATAAGGGATTCACCCCTCCACTTT.